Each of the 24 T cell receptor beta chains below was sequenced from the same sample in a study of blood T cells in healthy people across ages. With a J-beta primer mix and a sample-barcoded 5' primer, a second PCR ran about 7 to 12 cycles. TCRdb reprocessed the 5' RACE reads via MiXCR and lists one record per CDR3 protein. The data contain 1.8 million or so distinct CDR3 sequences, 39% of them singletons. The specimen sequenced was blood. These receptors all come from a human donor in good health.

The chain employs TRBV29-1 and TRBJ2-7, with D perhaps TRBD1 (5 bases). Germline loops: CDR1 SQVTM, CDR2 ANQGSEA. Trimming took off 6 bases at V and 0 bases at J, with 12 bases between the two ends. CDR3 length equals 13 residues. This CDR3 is CSVAGINSYEQYF. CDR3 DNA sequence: TGCAGCGTCGCAGGGATTAACTCCTACGAGCAGTACTTC.

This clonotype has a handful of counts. This CDR3 is CASSPTGQGVYEQYF. The CDR3 coding sequence is TGTGCCAGCAGCCCCACGGGACAGGGTGTTTACGAGCAGTACTTC. This sequence joins TRBV9 and TRBJ2-7; TRBD1 aligns across 9 bases. Trimming at V came to 4 bases and at J to 4 bases, leaving 9 bases not matched to a gene. The CDR3 totals 15 residues. Germline CDR1 SGDLS, CDR2 YYNGEE.

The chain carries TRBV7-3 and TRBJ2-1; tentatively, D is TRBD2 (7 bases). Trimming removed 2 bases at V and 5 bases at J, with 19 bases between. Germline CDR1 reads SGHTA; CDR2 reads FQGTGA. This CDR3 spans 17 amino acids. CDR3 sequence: CASSLVLGGDTNNEQFF. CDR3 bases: TGTGCCAGCAGCTTAGTTCTAGGGGGGGACACGAACAATGAGCAGTTCTTC.

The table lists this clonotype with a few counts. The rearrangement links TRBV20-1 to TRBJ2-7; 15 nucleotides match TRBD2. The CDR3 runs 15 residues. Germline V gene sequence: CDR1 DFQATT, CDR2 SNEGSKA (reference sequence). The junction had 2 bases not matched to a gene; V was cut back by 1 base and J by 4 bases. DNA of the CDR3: TGCAGTGCTAGAGGGACTAGCGGGGGGGGATACGAGCAGTACTTC. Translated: CSARGTSGGGYEQYF.

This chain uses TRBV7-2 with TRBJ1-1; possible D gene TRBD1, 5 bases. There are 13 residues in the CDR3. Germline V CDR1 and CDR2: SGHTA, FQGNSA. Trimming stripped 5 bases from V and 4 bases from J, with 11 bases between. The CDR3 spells CASSIAGSTEAFF. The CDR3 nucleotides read TGTGCCAGCAGCATCGCAGGGTCCACTGAAGCTTTCTTT.

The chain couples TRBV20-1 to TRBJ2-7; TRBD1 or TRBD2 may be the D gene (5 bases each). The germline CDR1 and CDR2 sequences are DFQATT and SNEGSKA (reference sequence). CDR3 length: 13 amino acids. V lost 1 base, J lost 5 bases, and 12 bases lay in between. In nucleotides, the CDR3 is TGCAGTGCTAGAGGTGGGGGTTCGAACGAGCAGTACTTC. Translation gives CSARGGGSNEQYF.

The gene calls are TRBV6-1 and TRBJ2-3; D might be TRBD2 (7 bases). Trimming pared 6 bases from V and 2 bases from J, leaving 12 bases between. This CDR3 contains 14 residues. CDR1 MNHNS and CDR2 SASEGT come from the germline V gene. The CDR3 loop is CASREGGTTDTQYF. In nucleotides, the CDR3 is TGTGCCAGCAGGGAGGGGGGGACCACAGATACGCAGTATTTT.

Here the CDR3 reads CASSSGEGLNIQYF. CDR3 nucleotides: TGTGCCAGCAGCTCGGGGGAGGGCTTAAACATTCAGTACTTC. V usage is TRBV5-4 and J usage is TRBJ2-4; 7 positions match TRBD2. The germline V gene has CDR1 SGHNT and CDR2 YYREEE (reference sequence). Losses at the gene ends were 3 bases for V and 6 bases for J; bases not matched to a gene: 6. The CDR3 totals 14 residues.

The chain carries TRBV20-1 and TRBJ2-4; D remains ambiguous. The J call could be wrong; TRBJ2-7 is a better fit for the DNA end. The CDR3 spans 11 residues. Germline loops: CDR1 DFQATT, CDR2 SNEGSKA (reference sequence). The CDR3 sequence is CSARDSIEQYF. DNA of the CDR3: TGCAGTGCTAGAGATTCGATCGAGCAGTACTTC.

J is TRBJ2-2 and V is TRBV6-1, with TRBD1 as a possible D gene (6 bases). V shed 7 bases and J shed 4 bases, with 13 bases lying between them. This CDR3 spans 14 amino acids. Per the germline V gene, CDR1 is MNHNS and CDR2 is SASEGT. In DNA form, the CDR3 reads TGTGCCAGCAAAGGGACACCACGCACCGGGGAGCTGTTTTTT. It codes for CASKGTPRTGELFF.

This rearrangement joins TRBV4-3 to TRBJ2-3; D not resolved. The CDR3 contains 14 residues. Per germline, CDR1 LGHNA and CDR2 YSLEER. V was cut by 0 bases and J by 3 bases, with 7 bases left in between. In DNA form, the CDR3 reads TGCGCCAGCAGCCAAGATCTACAGACAGATACGCAGTATTTT. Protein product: CASSQDLQTDTQYF.

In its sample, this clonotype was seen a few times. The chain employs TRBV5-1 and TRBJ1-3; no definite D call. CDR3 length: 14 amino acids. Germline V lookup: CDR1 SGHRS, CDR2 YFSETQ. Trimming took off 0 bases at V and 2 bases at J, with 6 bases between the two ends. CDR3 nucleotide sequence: TGCGCCAGCAGCTTGGGAACAACTGGAAACACCATATATTTT. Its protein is CASSLGTTGNTIYF.

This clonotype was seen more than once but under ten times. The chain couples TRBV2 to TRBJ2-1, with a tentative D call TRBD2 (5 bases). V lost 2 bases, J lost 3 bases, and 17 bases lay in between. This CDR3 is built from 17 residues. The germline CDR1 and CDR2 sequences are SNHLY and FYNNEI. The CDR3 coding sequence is TGTGCCAGCAGTGAAATAGTAGGAGGACTGAGCTACAATGAGCAGTTCTTC. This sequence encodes CASSEIVGGLSYNEQFF.

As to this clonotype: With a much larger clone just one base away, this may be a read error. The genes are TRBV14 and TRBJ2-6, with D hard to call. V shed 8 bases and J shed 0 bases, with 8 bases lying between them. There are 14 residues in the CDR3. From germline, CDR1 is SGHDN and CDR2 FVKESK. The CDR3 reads CASGPDSGANVLTF. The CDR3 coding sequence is TGTGCCAGCGGTCCCGACTCTGGGGCCAACGTCCTGACTTTC.

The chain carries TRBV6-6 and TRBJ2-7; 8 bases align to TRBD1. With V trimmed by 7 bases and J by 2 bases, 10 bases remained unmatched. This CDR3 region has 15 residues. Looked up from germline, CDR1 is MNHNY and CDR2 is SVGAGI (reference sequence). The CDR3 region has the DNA TGTGCCAGCAATTTGTGGGCGGGACAGGCCTACGAGCAGTACTTC. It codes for CASNLWAGQAYEQYF.

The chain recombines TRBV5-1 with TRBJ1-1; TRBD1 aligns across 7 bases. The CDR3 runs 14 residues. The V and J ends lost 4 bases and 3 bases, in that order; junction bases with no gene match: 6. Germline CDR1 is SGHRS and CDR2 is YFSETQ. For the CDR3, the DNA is TGCGCCAGCAGCCGGGGACAGCTGTACACTGAAGCTTTCTTT. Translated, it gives CASSRGQLYTEAFF.

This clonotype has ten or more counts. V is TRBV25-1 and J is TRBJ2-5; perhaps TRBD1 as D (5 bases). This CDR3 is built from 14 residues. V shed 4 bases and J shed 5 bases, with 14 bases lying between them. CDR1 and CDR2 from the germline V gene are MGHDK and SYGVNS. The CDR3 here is CASSVQGSPETQYF. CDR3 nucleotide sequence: TGTGCCAGCAGTGTCCAGGGATCTCCTGAGACCCAGTACTTC.

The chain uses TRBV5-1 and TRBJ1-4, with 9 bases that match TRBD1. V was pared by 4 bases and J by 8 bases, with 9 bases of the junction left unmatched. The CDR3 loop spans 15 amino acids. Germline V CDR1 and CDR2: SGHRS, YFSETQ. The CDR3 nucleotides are TGCGCCAGCAGCCGTGACAGGGGGGAGGGCGAAAAACTGTTTTTT. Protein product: CASSRDRGEGEKLFF.

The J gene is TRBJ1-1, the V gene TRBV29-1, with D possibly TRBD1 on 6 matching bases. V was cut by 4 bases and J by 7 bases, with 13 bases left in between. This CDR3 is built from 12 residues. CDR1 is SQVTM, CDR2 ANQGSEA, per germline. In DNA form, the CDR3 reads TGCAGCGTTGGACCGGGACAATTTGAAGCTTTCTTT. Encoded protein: CSVGPGQFEAFF.

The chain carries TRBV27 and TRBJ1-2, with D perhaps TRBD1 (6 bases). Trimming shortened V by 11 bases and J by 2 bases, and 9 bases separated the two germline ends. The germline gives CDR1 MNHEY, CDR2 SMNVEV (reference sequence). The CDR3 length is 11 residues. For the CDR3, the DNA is TGTGCCGTTCAGGGGAACTATGGCTACACCTTC. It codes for CAVQGNYGYTF.

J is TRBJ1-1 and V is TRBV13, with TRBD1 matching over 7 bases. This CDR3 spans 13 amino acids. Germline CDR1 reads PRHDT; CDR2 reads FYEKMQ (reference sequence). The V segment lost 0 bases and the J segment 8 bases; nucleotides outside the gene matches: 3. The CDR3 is CASSLGSQGEAFF. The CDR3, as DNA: TGTGCCAGCAGCTTAGGTTCACAGGGGGAAGCTTTCTTT.

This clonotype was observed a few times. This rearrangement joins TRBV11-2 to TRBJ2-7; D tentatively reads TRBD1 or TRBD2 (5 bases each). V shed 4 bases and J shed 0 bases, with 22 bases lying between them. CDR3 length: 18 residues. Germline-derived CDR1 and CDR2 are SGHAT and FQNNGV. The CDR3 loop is CASSYSRDQGWTSYEQYF. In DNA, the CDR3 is TGTGCCAGCAGCTACTCTCGGGACCAGGGTTGGACCTCCTACGAGCAGTACTTC.

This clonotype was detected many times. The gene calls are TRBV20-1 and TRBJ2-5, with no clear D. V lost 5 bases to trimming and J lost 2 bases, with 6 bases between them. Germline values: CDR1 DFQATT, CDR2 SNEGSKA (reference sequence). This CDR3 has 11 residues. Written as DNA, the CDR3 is TGCAGTGCTCGCTCACAAGAGACCCAGTACTTC. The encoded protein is CSARSQETQYF.

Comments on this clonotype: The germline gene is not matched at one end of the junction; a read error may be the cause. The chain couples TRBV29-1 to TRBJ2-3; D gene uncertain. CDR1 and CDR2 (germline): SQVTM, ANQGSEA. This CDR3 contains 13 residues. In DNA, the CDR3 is TGCAGCGCCCGGTTACACCGCACAGATACGCAGGATTTT. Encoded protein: CSARLHRTDTQDF.